These T cell receptor beta chains were read from a single sample in a study of T cell repertoires in cytomegalovirus infection. What these receptors recognize is not known. TCRdb passed the reads through MiXCR, listing each CDR3 protein once. The sample lists tens of thousands of distinct CDR3 sequences, 20% to 25% seen once, with roughly 80% in the top ten. Sequencing was performed on PBMCs, sequenced either directly or after in vitro stimulation (not recorded which). The origin of the receptors is a human donor in good health (CMV status not recorded). Some clones in this sample may be carry-over from other donors' samples. Each CDR3 is given with its conserved first and last residue. D genes are given only for firm matches. Clone sizes are given selectively: once, few, many, or a class where the clone is expanded.

D,size,V,J,DNA,CDR3
TRBD2,NA,TRBV9,TRBJ2-3,TGTGCCAGCAGCCCCCCCGGGACTAGCGGGACAAATACGCAGTATTTT,CASSPPGTSGTNTQYF
TRBD2,many,TRBV2,TRBJ2-1,TGTGCCAGCAGTAGACTAGCGGGAGACCACAATGAGCAGTTCTTC,CASSRLAGDHNEQFF
TRBD2,many,TRBV7-9,TRBJ2-3,TGTGCCAGCAGCTTGACCGGGACTAGCACTAGCACAGATACGCAGTATTTT,CASSLTGTSTSTDTQYF
TRBD2,NA,TRBV11-2,TRBJ2-1,TGTGCCAGCAGCAAGGAAATTGCGGGAGTCCCGGGTAATGAGCAGTTCTTC,CASSKEIAGVPGNEQFF
TRBD1,NA,TRBV5-6,TRBJ2-6,TGTGCCAGCAGCCGACGGGACAGGGGTACCAACGTCCTGACTTTC,CASSRRDRGTNVLTF
NA,NA,TRBV28,TRBJ1-2,TGTGCCAGCAGAGACCTCTATGGCTACACCTTC,CASRDLYGYTF
NA,NA,TRBV11-1,TRBJ1-1,TGTGCCAGCAGCTCATATTCCTCATCTGAAGCTTTCTTT,CASSSYSSSEAFF
TRBD1,NA,TRBV20-1,TRBJ2-5,TGCAGTGCTAGTCCAGGAACCGGGACAGGGAGTTTCATGGAGACCCAGTACTTC,CSASPGTGTGSFMETQYF
TRBD1,many,TRBV19,TRBJ2-2,TGTGCCAGTAGTAGAGGACAGGGGGCCTGGGCCGGGGAGCTGTTTTTT,CASSRGQGAWAGELFF
NA,NA,TRBV6-5,TRBJ1-6,TGTGCCAGCAGTTACTCGAACCAAAAGGGTTATAATTCACCCCTCCACTTT,CASSYSNQKGYNSPLHF
NA,NA,TRBV10-3,TRBJ2-3,TGTGCCATCAGTGAGTCAGTGCCGAGGGACACAGATACGCAGTATTTT,CAISESVPRDTDTQYF
NA,many,TRBV28,TRBJ2-1,TGTGCCAGCAGTCGCTTGGGTTGGTGGGAGGAGAATGAGCAGTTCTTC,CASSRLGWWEENEQFF
NA,many,TRBV7-2,TRBJ2-2,TGTGCCAGCAGCTTAGACTGGACCACCGGGGAGCTGTTTTTT,CASSLDWTTGELFF
TRBD1,NA,TRBV15,TRBJ1-5,TGTGCCACCAGCAACTGGACAGGGATGAGCAATCAGCCCCAGCATTTT,CATSNWTGMSNQPQHF
NA,few,TRBV7-2,TRBJ1-3,TGTGCCAGCAGCTTAGGCGGGGGGGACACCATATATTTT,CASSLGGGDTIYF
NA,few,TRBV5-4,TRBJ2-3,TGTGCCAGCAGCTTAAACAGAGGAGGAAGCACAGATACGCAGTATTTT,CASSLNRGGSTDTQYF
NA,many,TRBV30,TRBJ2-3,TGTGCCTGGAGTGTTGTAGGAGTTTTCACAGATACGCAGTATTTT,CAWSVVGVFTDTQYF
NA,NA,TRBV6-2/TRBV6-3,TRBJ2-1,TGTGCCAGTGCCCTTGGCTCCTACAATGAGCAGTTCTTC,CASALGSYNEQFF
NA,many,TRBV7-8,TRBJ1-5,TGTGCCAGCAGCCGACACAAGATTAGCAATCAGCCCCAGCATTTT,CASSRHKISNQPQHF
NA,NA,TRBV7-2,TRBJ1-5,TGTGCCAGCGGCTTAATGGCTCAGCCCCAGCATTTT,CASGLMAQPQHF
NA,many,TRBV7-6,TRBJ1-3,TGTGCCAGCAGCTTAGCCTCTTTCGGGGGTCCTACCTCTGGAAACACCATATATTTT,CASSLASFGGPTSGNTIYF
NA,NA,TRBV29-1,TRBJ1-1,TGCAGTGGAGGACGGACTGAAGCTTTCTTT,CSGGRTEAFF
NA,few,TRBV7-2,TRBJ2-1,TGTGCCAGCAGCTTAGGGATTTACAATGAGCAGTTCTTC,CASSLGIYNEQFF
TRBD2,few,TRBV24-1,TRBJ2-3,TGTGCCACCAAGGGCGGGGGTCCAGATACGCAGTATTTT,CATKGGGPDTQYF
NA,few,TRBV5-6,TRBJ2-3,TGTGCCAGCAGCTTGGTGGAGGACCCCACAGATACGCAGTATTTT,CASSLVEDPTDTQYF
NA,many,TRBV7-2,TRBJ2-6,TGTGCCAGCAGCCCCGGACCGGTACACTCTGGGGCCAACGTCCTGACTTTC,CASSPGPVHSGANVLTF
TRBD1,few,TRBV7-2,TRBJ1-4,TGTGCCAGCAGTTTAAGTAGGGGGCTGGATGAAAAACTGTTTTTT,CASSLSRGLDEKLFF
NA,few,TRBV2,TRBJ2-1,TGTGCCAGCCGACCGGGACTGGGAGGAAATGAGCAGTTCTTC,CASRPGLGGNEQFF
NA,NA,TRBV29-1,TRBJ1-1,TGCAGCGTTGAAGAGACAGCGTACACTGAAGCTTTCTTT,CSVEETAYTEAFF